The present TCR beta chain was sequenced within a study of immune cell composition in non-small cell lung cancer (dated by TCRdb to about 2017). Broadly, across the study: Histologic subtype, mainly lung adenocarcinoma or squamous cell carcinoma, was assigned on the basis of H&E together with p63, CK5, Napsin A and TTF-1 immunohistochemistry. TCR-beta sequencing (Adaptive Biotechnologies) was performed on 32 to 35 paired NSCLC tumour and non-adjacent lung specimens plus 26 tumour-only specimens. Supplementary cohort #1 consisted of around 9 lung adenocarcinoma cases with paired tumour/lung TCR-beta sequencing and with TIL populations generated to assess tumour reactivity. A handful of tumour specimens with TCR-beta data were of rare histological subtypes and were excluded from the subtype comparisons. Overall study outcomes, separate from this receptor: No significant correlation was found between tumour TCR-beta clonality and smoking pack-years. Only ten or so cases were included in the reactivity cohort, and sequence sharing between tumour-reactive clones and the dominant in vivo tumour-associated clones was not shown. In roughly 10 adenocarcinoma cases, a strong correlation was found between maximal tumour-associated clone frequency and TIL tumour reactivity, whereas no such correlation was found between overall clonality and TIL tumour reactivity. Lung squamous cell carcinoma tumours had significantly higher Top 10 clone scores and productive clonality than lung adenocarcinoma tumours. Nearly half of NSCLC cases had tumour-associated clones >0.5%, with approximately 80% of squamous carcinomas showing such clones compared with 33% of adenocarcinomas.

Genomic DNA was isolated with the QIAamp DNA kit from frozen aliquots of single-cell suspensions that had not been sorted. Surgically resected non-small cell lung cancer tissue was used for the tumour samples. Tissues were received within 2 hours of resection and processed immediately into single-cell suspensions. Tissue was broken up mechanically, digested enzymatically with DNase I, collagenase I and hyaluronidase for around 31 minutes at 37 degrees C, and then filtered and RBC-lysed. Worth noting for this clone: The antigen it recognizes is unknown. Per-nucleotide qualities are absent, and no much larger clonotype sits a single base away.

A two-step multiplex PCR was used to amplify TCR-beta CDR3 regions from genomic DNA, and Illumina-compatible adaptors were added in the second step. TCR-beta immunosequencing was performed on an Illumina platform as a commercial immunoSEQ service. Per the source publication's procedure: Two measures summarised the repertoires: productive clonality, and Top 10 Clones, meaning the percentage of T-cell templates coming from the ten most frequent sequences. Values for productive clonality spanned 0 to 1, where a value of 1 indicated a monoclonal population. Sequences comprising at least 0.1% of tumour T-cell templates but absent from matched non-adjacent lung were defined as tumour-associated clones and were identified via log10 scatter plots. Analyses were done in GraphPad Prism7 and R, with Student's t-tests for two-group comparisons, ANOVA for stages, and linear regression for relationships. Sourced from immuneACCESS, this table was stored by TCRdb with only in-frame sequences that have V and J called. A share of the clones is absent; for the studies checked, an unresolved V gene accounts for under half, and the remainder has no known explanation. That table furnishes V, J and clone size, whereas the DNA furnished D and trimming. The sample table contains under 4,000 clones; only one count was recorded for 86% of them. About 7.8% of the sample comes from the top ten.

Sequenced material: lung tumor tissue. The receptor was derived from a human donor with non-small cell lung cancer.

The DNA is TGTGCCAGCAGCGGACAGGGTACCGGGGAGCTGTTTTTT. Protein translation: CASSGQGTGELFF. The chain employs TRBV7-2 and TRBJ2-2, with 8 middle bases fitting TRBD1. Based on the germline V gene, the CDR1 and CDR2 sequences are SGHTA and FQGNSA. The CDR3 spans 13 residues, from the cysteine through the phenylalanine. Solely the CDR3 DNA is kept, with 39 bases framed from the first base. V is cut back by 5 bases and J by 5 bases, with 1 base in the junction unmatched.